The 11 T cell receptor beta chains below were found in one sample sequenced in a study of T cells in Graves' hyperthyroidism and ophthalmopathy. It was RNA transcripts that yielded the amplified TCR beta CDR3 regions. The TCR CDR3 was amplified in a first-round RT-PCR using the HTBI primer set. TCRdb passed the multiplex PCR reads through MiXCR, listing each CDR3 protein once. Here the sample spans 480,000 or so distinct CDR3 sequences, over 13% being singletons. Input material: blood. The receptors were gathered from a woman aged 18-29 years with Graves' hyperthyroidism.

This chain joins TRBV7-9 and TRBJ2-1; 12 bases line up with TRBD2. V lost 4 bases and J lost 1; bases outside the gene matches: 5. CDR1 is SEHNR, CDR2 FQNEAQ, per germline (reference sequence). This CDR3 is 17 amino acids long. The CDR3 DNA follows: TGTGCCAGCAGCTCTAGCGGGAGGGCCTGGTCCTACAATGAGCAGTTCTTC. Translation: CASSSSGRAWSYNEQFF.

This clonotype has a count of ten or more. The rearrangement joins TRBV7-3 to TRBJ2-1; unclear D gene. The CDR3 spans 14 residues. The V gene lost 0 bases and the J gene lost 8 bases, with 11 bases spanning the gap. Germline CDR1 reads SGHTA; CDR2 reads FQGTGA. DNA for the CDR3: TGTGCCAGCAGCTTAACGGATACCAACGATGAGCAGTTCTTC. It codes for CASSLTDTNDEQFF.

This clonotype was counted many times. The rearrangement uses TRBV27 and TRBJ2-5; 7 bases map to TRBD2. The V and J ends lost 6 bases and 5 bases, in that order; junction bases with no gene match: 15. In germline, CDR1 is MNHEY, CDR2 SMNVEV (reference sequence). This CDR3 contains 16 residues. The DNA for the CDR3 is TGTGCCAGCAGCCCAGGGACTTGGCTGGGGGGGGAGACCCAGTACTTC. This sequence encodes CASSPGTWLGGETQYF.

CDR3: CASNTRWEETQYF. The CDR3 nucleotides are TGTGCCAGTAATACGCGATGGGAAGAGACCCAGTACTTC. The chain is built from TRBV19 and TRBJ2-5; D gene unclear. Germline CDR1 is LNHDA and CDR2 is SQIVND (reference sequence). CDR3 length equals 13 residues. With 7 bases removed from V and 3 bases from J, the gap between germline ends came to 12 bases.

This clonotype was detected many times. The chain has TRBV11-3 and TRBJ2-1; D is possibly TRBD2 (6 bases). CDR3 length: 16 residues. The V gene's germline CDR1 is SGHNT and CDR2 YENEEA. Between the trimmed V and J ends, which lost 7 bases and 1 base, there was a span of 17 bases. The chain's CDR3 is CASTGGADGSYNEQFF. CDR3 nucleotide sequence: TGTGCCAGCACCGGGGGAGCGGATGGGTCCTACAATGAGCAGTTCTTC. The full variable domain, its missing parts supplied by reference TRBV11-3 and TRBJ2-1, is EAGVVQSPRYKIIEKKQPVAFWCNPISGHNTLYWYLQNLGQGPELLIRYENEEAVDDSQLPKDRFSAERLKGVDSTLKIQPAELGDSAVYLCASTGGADGSYNEQFFGPGTRLTVL.

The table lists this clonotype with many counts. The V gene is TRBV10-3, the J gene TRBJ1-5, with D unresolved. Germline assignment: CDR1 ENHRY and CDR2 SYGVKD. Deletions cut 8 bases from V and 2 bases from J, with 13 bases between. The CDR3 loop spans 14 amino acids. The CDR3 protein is CAIGVEWGNQPQHF. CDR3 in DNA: TGTGCCATCGGAGTGGAATGGGGCAATCAGCCCCAGCATTTT.

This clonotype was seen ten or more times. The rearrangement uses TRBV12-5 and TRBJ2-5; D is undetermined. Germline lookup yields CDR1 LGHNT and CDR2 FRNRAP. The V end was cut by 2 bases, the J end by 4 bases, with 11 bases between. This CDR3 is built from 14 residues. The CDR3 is CASGLPSGSETQYF. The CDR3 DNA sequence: TGTGCTAGTGGTTTGCCATCGGGTTCAGAGACCCAGTACTTC.

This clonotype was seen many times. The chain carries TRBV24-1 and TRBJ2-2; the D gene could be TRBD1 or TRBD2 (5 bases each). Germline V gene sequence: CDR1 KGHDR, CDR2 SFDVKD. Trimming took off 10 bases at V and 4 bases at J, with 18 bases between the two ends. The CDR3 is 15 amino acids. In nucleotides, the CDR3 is TGTGCCACAAGTAAATTCGGGGCGGGCACCGGGGAGCTGTTTTTT. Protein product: CATSKFGAGTGELFF.

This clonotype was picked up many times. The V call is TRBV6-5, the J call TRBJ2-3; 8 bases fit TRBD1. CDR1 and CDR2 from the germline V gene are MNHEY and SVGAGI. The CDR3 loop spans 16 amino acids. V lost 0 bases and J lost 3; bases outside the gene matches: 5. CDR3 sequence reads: CASSYSQGGETDTQYF. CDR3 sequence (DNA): TGTGCCAGCAGTTACTCACAGGGGGGCGAGACAGATACGCAGTATTTT.

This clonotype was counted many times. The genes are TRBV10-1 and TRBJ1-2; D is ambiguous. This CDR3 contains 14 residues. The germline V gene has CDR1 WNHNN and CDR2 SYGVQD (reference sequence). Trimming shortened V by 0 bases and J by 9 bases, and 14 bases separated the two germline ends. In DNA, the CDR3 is TGCGCCAGCAGTGAGTCAAGGGCTCCTCTAAGCTACACCTTC. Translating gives CASSESRAPLSYTF.

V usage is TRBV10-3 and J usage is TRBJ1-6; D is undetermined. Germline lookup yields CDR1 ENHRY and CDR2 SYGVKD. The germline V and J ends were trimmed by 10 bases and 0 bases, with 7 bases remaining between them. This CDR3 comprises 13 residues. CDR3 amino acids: CATQDSYNSPLHF. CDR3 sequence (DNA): TGTGCCACCCAGGACTCCTATAATTCACCCCTCCACTTT.